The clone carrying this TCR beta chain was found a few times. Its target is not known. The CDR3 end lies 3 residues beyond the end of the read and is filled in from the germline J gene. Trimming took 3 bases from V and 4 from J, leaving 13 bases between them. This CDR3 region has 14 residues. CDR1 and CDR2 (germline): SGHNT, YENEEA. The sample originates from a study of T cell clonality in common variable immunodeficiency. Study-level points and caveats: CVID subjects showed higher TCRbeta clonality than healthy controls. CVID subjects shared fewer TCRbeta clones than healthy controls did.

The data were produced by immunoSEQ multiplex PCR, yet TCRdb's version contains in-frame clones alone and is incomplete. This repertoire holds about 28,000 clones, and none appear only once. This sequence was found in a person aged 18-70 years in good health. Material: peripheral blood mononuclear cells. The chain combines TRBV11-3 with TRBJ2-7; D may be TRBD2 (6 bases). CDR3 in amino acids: CASSLRGGKYEQYF. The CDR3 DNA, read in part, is TGTGCCAGCAGCTTGCGGGGTGGAAAGTACGAG.